This TCR beta chain originates from a study of beta chain features in type 1 diabetes. cDNA synthesis used the whole RNA isolate, giving expressed TCRB sequences. The assay was immunoSEQ multiplex PCR, and TCRdb's table has in-frame clones only and misses some. This sample has roughly 450,000 clones, with 11% found just once. One heparinised draw, averaging about 0.11 L, was taken per donor. Study outcomes and limitations: Whether TCRB rearrangement is influenced by HLA type was left unresolved in this analysis. Shortening that was moderate but significant affected the TCRB CDR3s of Type 1 diabetes patients in all four CD4+ subsets.

The CDR3 sequence is 12 residues long. CDR1 and CDR2 (germline): SGHRS, YFSETQ. V gave up 4 bases and J gave up 6 bases, with 8 bases separating them. Comments on this clone: Its cognate antigen is unknown.

Sequencing was carried out using naive CD4+ T cells from blood. V gene TRBV5-1 combines with J gene TRBJ2-1; possibly TRBD2 for D (5 bases). This sequence was found in a woman between 18 and 30 years old in good health. DNA for the CDR3: TGCGCCAGCAGCGCTAGCAGCAATGAGCAGTTCTTC. This translates into CASSASSNEQFF.